This T cell receptor (beta chain) was profiled in a study of blood T cell repertoires in COVID-19. Across the whole study: Sources were T cells, B-cell-depleted T cells, or PBMCs; the material itself was cDNA or gDNA.

Trimming left V 1 base short and J 5 bases short, with 7 bases between. The germline CDR1 and CDR2 sequences are SGDLS and YYNGEE. This CDR3 is built from 13 residues. How the authors handled the data: Counts of nucleated cells, estimated from reference gene primer amplification, were obtained. TCRdb's table, derived via immunoSEQ multiplex PCR, lists solely in-frame clones and lacks some. Clone size and the V and J calls come from that table; the DNA yielded D and trimming. The sample includes about 380,000 clones, 88% seen only once; the top ten take more than 0.95%. The origin of this receptor is a woman under 30 who had recovered from COVID-19. The rearrangement links TRBV9 to TRBJ1-5; D gene uncertain. The sample consisted of PBMCs or T cells enriched from blood (not recorded which). The CDR3 region has the DNA TGTGCCAGCAGCGTATATGAGGATCAGCCCCAGCATTTT. Translated: CASSVYEDQPQHF.